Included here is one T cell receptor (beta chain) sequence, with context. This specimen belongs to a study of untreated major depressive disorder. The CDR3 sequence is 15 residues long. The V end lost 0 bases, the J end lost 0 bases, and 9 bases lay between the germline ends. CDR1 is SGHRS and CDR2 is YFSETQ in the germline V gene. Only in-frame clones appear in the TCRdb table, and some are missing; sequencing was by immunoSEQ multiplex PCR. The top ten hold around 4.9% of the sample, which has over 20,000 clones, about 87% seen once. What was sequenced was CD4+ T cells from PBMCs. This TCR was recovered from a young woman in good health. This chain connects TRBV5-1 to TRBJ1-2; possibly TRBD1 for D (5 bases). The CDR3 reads CASSLGGLANYGYTF. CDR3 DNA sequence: TGCGCCAGCAGCTTGGGGGGCCTAGCTAACTATGGCTACACCTTC.